What follows are 18 T cell receptor beta chains derived from one specimen sequenced in a study of blood T cells in healthy people across ages. Sample-barcoded 5' priming and a J-beta primer mix drove a second PCR of roughly 6 to 12 cycles. TCRdb passed the 5' RACE reads through MiXCR, listing each CDR3 protein once. The sample has 1.4 million to 1.5 million distinct CDR3 sequences, around two fifths seen once. Sequencing was done on a sample of blood. The receptor set was obtained from a woman aged 18-29 years in good health.

The chain joins TRBV25-1 to TRBJ2-7, with D tentatively TRBD1 (5 bases). CDR1 and CDR2 (germline): MGHDK, SYGVNS. V was trimmed by 7 bases and J by 3 bases, leaving 13 bases between them. The CDR3 length is 13 residues. As DNA, the CDR3 is TGTGCCAGCAAAGGAGACAGATACTACGAGCAGTACTTC. Its translation: CASKGDRYYEQYF.

V usage is TRBV6-5 and J usage is TRBJ2-2, with 9 bases aligning to TRBD2. The CDR3 extends over 16 amino acids. V shed 4 bases and J 4 bases; nucleotides not matched to a gene: 7. In germline, CDR1 is MNHEY, CDR2 SVGAGI. The CDR3 reads CASSWGLAWVTGELFF. DNA for the CDR3: TGTGCCAGCAGTTGGGGACTAGCCTGGGTCACCGGGGAGCTGTTTTTT.

This clonotype came up many times. The rearrangement links TRBV20-1 to TRBJ2-7; D not resolved. There are 14 residues in the CDR3. With 4 bases removed from V and 3 bases from J, the gap between germline ends came to 16 bases. Germline CDR1 and CDR2: DFQATT and SNEGSKA (reference sequence). This CDR3 is CSATLSHNHYEQYF. In DNA, the CDR3 is TGCAGTGCTACTCTTAGCCATAACCACTACGAGCAGTACTTC.

This clonotype was seen a handful of times. The J gene is TRBJ2-7, the V gene TRBV20-1; D unresolved. V was clipped by 0 bases and J by 4 bases, with 7 bases between them. Germline lookup yields CDR1 DFQATT and CDR2 SNEGSKA (reference sequence). The CDR3 has 12 amino acids. CDR3 bases: TGCAGTGCTAGAGATACATTGTACGAGCAGTACTTC. Amino acid sequence: CSARDTLYEQYF.

The gene calls are TRBV4-1 and TRBJ2-5; TRBD2 aligns across 16 bases. CDR3 length equals 14 residues. Germline V lookup: CDR1 MGHRA, CDR2 YSYEKL. V lost 4 bases, J lost 11 bases, and 4 bases stayed unmatched. In nucleotides, the CDR3 is TGCGCCAGCAGCCGACCGGGACTAGCGGGGGGGCAGTACTTC. It yields the protein CASSRPGLAGGQYF.

The chain recombines TRBV6-1 with TRBJ2-3; D is perhaps TRBD1 or TRBD2 (5 bases each). Looked up from germline, CDR1 is MNHNS and CDR2 is SASEGT. V was pared by 6 bases and J by 2 bases, with 15 bases between. The CDR3 is 15 amino acids. The CDR3 here is CASSPGTLPTDTQYF. The DNA of the CDR3 is TGTGCCAGCAGCCCCGGGACGCTACCCACAGATACGCAGTATTTT.

This clonotype has a handful of counts. The chain carries TRBV14 and TRBJ2-4; D remains ambiguous. The DNA end is more similar to TRBJ2-5, so the J call may be wrong. Looked up from germline, CDR1 is SGHDN and CDR2 is FVKESK. CDR3 length: 12 amino acids. The CDR3 region is CASSQGSATQYF. For the CDR3, the DNA is TGTGCCAGCAGCCAAGGCTCGGCGACCCAGTACTTC.

The chain employs TRBV7-2 and TRBJ2-1; a weak D match, TRBD2 (5 bases). Trimming cost V 1 base and J 7 bases, with 17 bases left between them. CDR1 is SGHTA, CDR2 FQGNSA, per germline. This CDR3 comprises 16 residues. DNA for the CDR3: TGTGCCAGCAGCTTAGTGAATGCCGGGGTCTGGAATGAGCAGTTCTTC. This sequence encodes CASSLVNAGVWNEQFF.

The chain is built from TRBV7-8 and TRBJ2-7; TRBD2 agrees at 11 bases. The end of the DNA is better explained by TRBJ2-4, so the J call may be wrong. The CDR3 extends over 15 amino acids. Germline V gene data show CDR1 as SGHVS and CDR2 as FQNEAQ. The CDR3 loop reads CASSSSGGAWDIQYF. The CDR3 bases are TGTGCCAGCAGCAGTAGCGGGGGGGCTTGGGACATTCAGTACTTC.

This chain uses TRBV4-1 with TRBJ1-4; possibly TRBD1 for D (5 bases). The CDR3 is 18 amino acids. V dropped 1 base and J dropped 0 bases, with 15 bases sitting between them. Germline V CDR1 and CDR2: MGHRA, YSYEKL. CDR3 coding DNA: TGCGCCAGCAGCCAAGCACCTCCAGGGAGGGCAACTAATGAAAAACTGTTTTTT. It translates to CASSQAPPGRATNEKLFF.

The chain combines TRBV6-2 or TRBV6-3 with TRBJ2-1; D uncertain. The DNA end is a closer match to TRBJ2-7, so the J assignment may be wrong. The CDR3 extends over 16 amino acids. The germline gives CDR1 MNHEY, CDR2 SVGEGT. The CDR3 DNA is TGTGCCAGCAGTCAACGTCCCTGGAGCTCCTACAATGAGCAGTACTTC. The encoded protein is CASSQRPWSSYNEQYF.

The rearrangement uses TRBV20-1 and TRBJ2-1, with 9 bases aligning to TRBD2. TRBJ2-7 matches the DNA end more closely, so the J call is doubtful. Germline CDR1 DFQATT, CDR2 SNEGSKA (reference sequence). The CDR3 runs to 16 residues. Here the CDR3 reads CSARPFSGGPYNEQYF. CDR3 nucleotides: TGCAGTGCGAGGCCATTTAGCGGGGGTCCCTACAATGAGCAGTACTTC.

This clonotype was observed a handful of times. J is TRBJ2-7 and V is TRBV5-1; D is unclear. The CDR3 runs to 14 residues. V lost 1 base to trimming and J lost 3 bases, with 11 bases between them. Germline lookup yields CDR1 SGHRS and CDR2 YFSETQ. In DNA, the CDR3 is TGCGCCAGCAGCTTGAATCCGGGCGACTACGAGCAGTACTTC. Translated: CASSLNPGDYEQYF.

Details on this clonotype: One end of the junction is discordant with germline, which a read error may explain. The chain combines TRBV7-9 with TRBJ2-1; 7 bases line up with TRBD2. The CDR3 contains 16 residues. CDR1 SEHNR and CDR2 FQNEAQ come from the germline V gene (reference sequence). CDR3 region: CTSSHPRLADYNEQFF. The CDR3 DNA follows: TGTACCAGCAGCCATCCGCGGCTAGCGGATTACAATGAGCAGTTCTTC.

The J gene is TRBJ2-1, the V gene TRBV5-1; no clear D gene. V shed 3 bases and J shed 4 bases, with 8 bases lying between them. This CDR3 contains 13 residues. Per the germline V gene, CDR1 is SGHRS and CDR2 is YFSETQ. The chain's CDR3 is CASSWTTYNEQFF. CDR3 DNA sequence: TGCGCCAGCAGCTGGACCACATACAATGAGCAGTTCTTC.

This clonotype was seen a few times. The chain couples TRBV11-2 to TRBJ2-3, with D possibly being TRBD2 (5 bases). The germline V and J ends were trimmed by 6 bases and 0 bases, with 13 bases remaining between them. Germline V lookup: CDR1 SGHAT, CDR2 FQNNGV. The CDR3 runs to 15 residues. The CDR3 spells CASRTKRPSTDTQYF. In DNA, the CDR3 is TGTGCCAGCAGGACTAAGCGACCTAGCACAGATACGCAGTATTTT.

Regarding this clonotype: A much larger clonotype is one base distant, so this may be a read error. The V call is TRBV27, the J call TRBJ2-6; D not resolved. Between the trimmed V and J ends, which lost 7 bases and 1 base, there was a span of 11 bases. The CDR3 loop spans 15 amino acids. Germline V gene data show CDR1 as MNHEY and CDR2 as SMNVEV (reference sequence). CDR3 in DNA: TGTGCCAGCATGATTCAGCGATCTGGGGCCAACGTCCTGACTTTC. Translating gives CASMIQRSGANVLTF.

The V and J genes are TRBV7-6 and TRBJ1-1, with TRBD1 as a possible D gene (6 bases). Germline lookup yields CDR1 SGHVS and CDR2 FNYEAQ. V shed 4 bases and J shed 4 bases, with 13 bases lying between them. The CDR3 extends over 14 amino acids. DNA for the CDR3: TGTGCCAGCAGCTCAATGACAGGATCCACTGAAGCTTTCTTT. Translation gives CASSSMTGSTEAFF.